This T cell receptor beta chain was recovered during a study of beta chain features in type 1 diabetes (dated by TCRdb to the late 2010s). Background on the whole study: No differences in mean age, gender distribution, total cell number or subset yield were found between patients and healthy donors. In the study, recently diagnosed type 1 diabetes patients and matched healthy donors were compared on the TCRB repertoires of their sorted circulating CD4+ T cell subsets. A total of 100 million to 110 million sorted cells were examined across all samples, and a strong correlation was observed between cell number per subset and RNA yield. Whereas all 30 or so donors provided naive and central memory subsets, regulatory and stem cell-like memory subsets were isolated from just 8 patients and about 8 healthy donors. Broad study findings and their caveats: Shorter templates might have been favored by PCR, but patient and control samples were amplified and corrected together, so both groups would have been affected equally by any skew. At VDJ recombination sites, patients with type 1 diabetes made fewer insertions and deleted more nucleotides, a pattern implying thymic rearrangement abnormalities. The naive, central memory and regulatory TCRB repertoires appeared to resemble one another more closely among patients than among healthy donors. Sequencing cDNA rather than genomic DNA could over-represent highly expressing activated cells, although activation and CD3 levels did not differ between groups. Because small numbers of individuals were included in the HLA sub-analyses, any influence of HLA type on TCRB rearrangement was left unresolved. In all four CD4+ subsets, TCRB CDR3 length was moderately but significantly shorter in type 1 diabetes patients.

The entire amount of isolated RNA was reverse transcribed using the High Capacity cDNA Reverse Transcription Kit, so the sequenced TCRB transcripts were expressed ones. Deep immunoSEQ sequencing was applied to naive, central memory and regulatory T cell samples, giving an average of about 3.8 million total reads per sample. Sorted cells were lysed in RLT buffer and RNA was extracted with DNase-treated RNeasy Micro or Mini kits, depending on cell number. Each cell subset was processed on its own to prevent cross-contamination, while patient and healthy donor samples were processed together. Using the immunoSEQ multiplex PCR, TCRB sequences were amplified from cDNA into 87-bp fragments spanning the CDR3 region. Sequencing of the amplicons was done on the Illumina HiSeq platform. Per the original workflow: PCR bias was computationally corrected using synthetic template baselines, reads within Hamming distance 2 were collapsed, and singletons that could not be merged were discarded. Reads were aligned against IMGT so that V, D and J genes, CDR3 length and insertions or deletions at six rearrangement sites could be assigned. Within each subset, clonotype counts were normalized to sorted cell number, and only after that were true diversity and Gini coefficients computed with the tcR R package. The overlap coefficient, calculated on TCRB nucleotide sequences, was used to quantify repertoire sharing. As a proxy for the pre-selection repertoire, out-of-frame TCRB sequences from naive cells were analyzed. TCRdb stores this immuneACCESS table with in-frame sequences only. Part of the clones is absent; in the studies checked, under half of the shortfall reflects unresolved V genes, and no reason is known for the rest. V, J and clone size were drawn from that table, and D and trimming were deduced from the DNA. Present in this sample are 850,000 to 900,000 clones, roughly 17% of which were seen just once. In total, the top ten clones hold roughly 0.025% of the sample.

This clone has a single count. Its target antigen remains unknown. No base quality information exists; no much larger clone differs at one position. A single peripheral blood draw of around 120 mL on average was collected from each donor into heparinised tubes. A BD FACSAria II was used to sort naive, central memory, regulatory and stem cell-like memory CD4+ T cells with a panel that included CD45RO, CCR7, CD25, CD127, CD95 and CD27. A purity above 95% was achieved for all sorted populations. PBMCs were isolated right away by Lymphoprep density gradient centrifugation and were stained directly, without culture. So that batch effects would be minimized, each experiment stained and sorted samples in pairs, pairing one healthy donor with one patient. CDR1 and CDR2 are read off the germline V gene (reference sequence) as MNHNY and SVGAGI. The CDR3, cysteine through phenylalanine, is 14 amino acids long. Just CDR3 DNA is preserved here, 42 bases in frame from base 1. Trimming accounts for 8 bases at V and 3 bases at J, while the number of junction bases matched to no gene is 7.

Sequencing was performed on naive CD4+ T cells from blood. According to the study, the label for this sample's cell subset or site signals: true naive CD4+ T cells. The chain links TRBV6-6 with TRBJ2-7, and 10 junction bases match TRBD2. The TCR comes from a woman aged 18-30 years in good health. The CDR3 region: CASARAGGSYEQYF. The sequence in DNA is TGTGCCAGCGCTCGAGCGGGAGGGAGCTACGAGCAGTACTTC.